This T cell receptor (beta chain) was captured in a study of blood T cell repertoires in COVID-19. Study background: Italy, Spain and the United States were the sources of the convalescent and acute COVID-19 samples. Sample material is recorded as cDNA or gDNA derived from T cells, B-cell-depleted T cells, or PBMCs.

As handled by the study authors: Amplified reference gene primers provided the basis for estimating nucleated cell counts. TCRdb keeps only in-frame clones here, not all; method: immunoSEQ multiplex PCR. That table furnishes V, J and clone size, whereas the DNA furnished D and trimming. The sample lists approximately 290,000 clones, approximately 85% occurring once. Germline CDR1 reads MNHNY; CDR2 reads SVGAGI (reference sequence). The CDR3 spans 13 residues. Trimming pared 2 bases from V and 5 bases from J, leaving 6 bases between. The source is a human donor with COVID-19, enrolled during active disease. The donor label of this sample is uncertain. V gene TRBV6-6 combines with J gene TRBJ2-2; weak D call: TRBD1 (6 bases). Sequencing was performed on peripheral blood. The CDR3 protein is CASSYGQTGELFF. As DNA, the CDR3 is TGTGCCAGCAGTTACGGACAGACCGGGGAGCTGTTTTTT.